This T cell receptor (beta chain) was documented in a study of neoadjuvant nivolumab and ipilimumab in lung cancer. Across the whole study: Patients got nivolumab 3 mg/kg on days 1, 15 and 29; combination added ipilimumab 1 mg/kg day 1.

Study-wide results and limits: TCR receptors were sequenced in few samples. Resected tumors had greater TCR richness and clonality than uninvolved lung. Only a single major-pathologic-response sample was available for clonality analysis.

Profiled with immunoSEQ multiplex PCR; TCRdb holds only in-frame clones, not every one. The sample holds about 19,000 clones, 85% to 90% seen once. Note on this clone: Its antigen remains unidentified.

Trimming took off 9 bases at V and 6 bases at J, with 18 bases between the two ends. CDR1 is MNHNS and CDR2 is SASEGT in the germline V gene. The CDR3 totals 14 residues. The sequence was obtained from an adult with non-small cell lung cancer. Here the sequenced sample was peripheral blood, taken before neoadjuvant nivolumab, alone or with ipilimumab. The rearrangement joins TRBV6-1 to TRBJ2-1, with D possibly TRBD1 on 6 matching bases. The CDR3: CASTSGQRTNEQFF. The CDR3 DNA follows: TGTGCCAGTACCTCAGGACAGCGGACCAATGAGCAGTTCTTC.